This T cell receptor beta chain appears in the sequencing data of a study of cytomegalovirus exposure and HLA in healthy donors. Whole-study findings and limits: Follow-up analysis seemed to connect common viral pathogens with several of the most significant clusters identified. Information on immune exposure was restricted to one variable (CMV serostatus).

Worth noting for this clone: Its antigen is not identified.

Germline loops: CDR1 SGHNT, CDR2 YYREEE (reference sequence). This CDR3 is built from 15 residues. J gave up 2 bases and V 6 bases, and 5 bases lay outside the gene matches. With 60 Vbeta and 13 Jbeta primers, the PCR was carried out. The assay was immunoSEQ multiplex PCR, and TCRdb's table has in-frame clones only and misses some. The table includes about 120,000 clones, 75% to 90% detected once. When sampled, the donors appeared nominally healthy, though they likely had unrecorded immune exposures. The V gene is TRBV5-4, the J gene TRBJ2-6; 7 nucleotides agree with TRBD2. The receptor was isolated from a man in his forties or fifties in good health and CMV-seronegative. The sequencing input was PBMCs. The CDR3 protein is CASNLGGTGANVLTF. CDR3 bases: TGTGCCAGCAACCTGGGAGGGACTGGGGCCAACGTCCTGACTTTC.